This entry features one T cell receptor (beta chain) sequence. In the authors' methods: Amplification from reference gene primers served as the basis for estimated nucleated cell counts. Here immunoSEQ multiplex PCR was the method, and the copy in TCRdb shows in-frame clones only, minus some. From that table come the V and J calls and clone size; the DNA was used to work out D and trimming. This sample has 400,000 or so clones, with around 89% found just once. This sample stems from a study of blood T cell repertoires in COVID-19. The study drew participants aged about 18 to 90 years from roughly 25 US areas. Cohort assignment relied on participant-reported clinical history. Recovered status applied to Cohort 3 donors who had two consecutive negative PCRs. It also applied to those with clearance or with symptom resolution. This CDR3 spans 16 amino acids. CDR1 is LGHNA, CDR2 YNFKEQ, per germline. V lost 0 bases and J 0 bases, leaving 12 bases between the germline ends.

The TCR was taken from a man aged 30 to 39 who had recovered from COVID-19. Sequencing used PBMCs or T cells enriched from blood (not recorded which). The chain links TRBV4-2 to TRBJ2-7; no clear D. CDR3 nucleotides: TGTGCCAGCAGCCAAGATTTTTCTCTAAGCTCCTACGAGCAGTACTTC. Protein product: CASSQDFSLSSYEQYF.